These T cell receptor beta chains were read from a single sample in a study of blood T cell repertoires in COVID-19. Measured with immunoSEQ multiplex PCR; TCRdb has only the in-frame clones, and not every one. This sample has about 120,000 clones, with roughly four fifths found just once. The sample was peripheral blood. These receptors were collected from a man aged 55 to 69 with acute or convalescent COVID-19. Each CDR3 is given with its conserved first and last residue. A D gene is named only where the DNA matches it firmly. Size values are once, few and many counts, or a class for expanded clones, and some rows have none.

cdr3_length j_call v_call clone_size d_call cdr3_aa cdr3_nt
13 TRBJ1-2 TRBV18 - - CASSPPQKYGYTF TGTGCCAGCTCACCACCGCAGAAATATGGCTACACCTTC
14 TRBJ1-1 TRBV25-1 - TRBD1 CASSIGQGNTEAFF TGTGCCAGCAGTATAGGACAGGGGAACACTGAAGCTTTCTTT
14 TRBJ2-1 TRBV29-1 - TRBD2 CSVEDQAGGNEQFF TGCAGCGTTGAAGATCAAGCGGGGGGCAATGAGCAGTTCTTC
13 TRBJ1-1 TRBV29-1 - TRBD1 CSVQATGRTEAFF TGCAGCGTTCAAGCGACAGGGAGGACTGAAGCTTTCTTT
15 TRBJ2-7 TRBV19 - - CASSIDRQGRNEQYF TGTGCCAGTAGTATAGATCGGCAGGGCCGGAACGAGCAGTACTTC
13 TRBJ2-1 TRBV9 - TRBD2 CASDLAGVNEQFF TGTGCCAGCGACCTAGCGGGGGTCAATGAGCAGTTCTTC
20 TRBJ2-2 TRBV7-6 - TRBD2 CASSLATPGLAGGPFGELFF TGTGCCAGCAGCTTAGCCACCCCGGGACTAGCGGGAGGGCCCTTCGGGGAGCTGTTTTTT
15 TRBJ1-2 TRBV6-1 once TRBD1 CASSESPGGFDGYTF TGTGCCAGCAGTGAGTCCCCAGGGGGCTTCGATGGCTACACCTTC
15 TRBJ1-1 TRBV10-3 - TRBD1 CAISEPGGANTEAFF TGTGCCATCAGTGAGCCAGGGGGCGCGAACACTGAAGCTTTCTTT
14 TRBJ1-2 TRBV4-1 - - CASSQFTRNYGYTF TGCGCCAGCAGCCAATTCACCAGGAACTATGGCTACACCTTC
18 TRBJ2-1 TRBV7-2 - - CASSLFGPVQGGRNEQFF TGTGCCAGCAGCTTATTTGGGCCCGTACAGGGCGGGCGGAATGAGCAGTTCTTC
14 TRBJ1-6 TRBV7-8 - - CASSLVTANSPLHF TGTGCCAGCAGCTTAGTTACAGCCAATTCACCCCTCCACTTT
17 TRBJ1-1 TRBV27 many TRBD1 CASRNGQGSRRNTEAFF TGTGCCAGCAGGAACGGACAGGGAAGTCGAAGGAACACTGAAGCTTTCTTT
16 TRBJ1-6 TRBV5-6 many TRBD1 CASSNGDRTNNSPLHF TGTGCCAGCAGCAACGGGGACAGGACAAATAATTCACCCCTCCACTTT
14 TRBJ2-7 TRBV7-2 - TRBD1 CASSWTGTPYEQYF TGTGCCAGCAGCTGGACAGGAACCCCCTACGAGCAGTACTTC
15 TRBJ2-1 TRBV28 - TRBD2 CASSLRGGGSDEQFF TGTGCCAGCAGTTTACGAGGAGGCGGGAGCGATGAGCAGTTCTTC
15 TRBJ2-1 TRBV11-2 few - CASSLGSGRGNEQFF TGTGCCAGCAGCTTAGGGAGCGGCCGAGGGAATGAGCAGTTCTTC
14 TRBJ2-2 TRBV6-5 - - CASSYNGGTGELFF TGTGCCAGCAGTTATAACGGAGGCACCGGGGAGCTGTTTTTT
14 TRBJ2-3 TRBV30 - TRBD1 CAWNRDRGADTQYF TGTGCCTGGAATAGGGACAGGGGGGCAGATACGCAGTATTTT
16 TRBJ2-5 TRBV5-1 - TRBD1 CASSLDGTGGQETQYF TGCGCCAGCAGCTTGGACGGGACAGGAGGACAAGAGACCCAGTACTTC
10 TRBJ2-1 TRBV19 - - CATLGNEQFF TGTGCCACCCTCGGCAATGAGCAGTTCTTC
15 TRBJ2-3 TRBV6-5 - TRBD1 CASTFQGAVGDTQYF TGTGCCAGCACGTTCCAGGGGGCGGTCGGAGATACGCAGTATTTT